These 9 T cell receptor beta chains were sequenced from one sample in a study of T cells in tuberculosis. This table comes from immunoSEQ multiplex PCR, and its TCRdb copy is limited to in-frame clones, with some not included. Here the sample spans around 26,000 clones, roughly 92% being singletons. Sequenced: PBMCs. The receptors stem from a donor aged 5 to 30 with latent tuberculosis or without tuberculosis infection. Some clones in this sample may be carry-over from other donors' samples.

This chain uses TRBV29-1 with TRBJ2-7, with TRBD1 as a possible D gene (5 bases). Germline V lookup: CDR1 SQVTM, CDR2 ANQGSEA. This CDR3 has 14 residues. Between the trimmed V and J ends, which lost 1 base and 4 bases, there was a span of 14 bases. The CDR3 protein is CSVEGPGKEYEQYF. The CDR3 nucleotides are TGCAGCGTTGAAGGGCCAGGGAAGGAGTACGAGCAGTACTTC.

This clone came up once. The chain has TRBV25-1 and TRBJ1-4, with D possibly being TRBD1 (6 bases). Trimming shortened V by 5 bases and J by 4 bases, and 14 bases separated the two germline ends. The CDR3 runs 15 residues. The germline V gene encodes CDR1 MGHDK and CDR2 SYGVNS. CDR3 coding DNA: TGTGCCAGCAGTCGAAATGGGGACATTAATGAAAAACTGTTTTTT. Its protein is CASSRNGDINEKLFF. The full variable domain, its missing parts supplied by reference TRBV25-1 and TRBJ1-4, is EADIYQTPRYLVIGTGKKITLECSQTMGHDKMYWYQQDPGMELHLIHYSYGVNSTEKGDLSSESTVSRIRTEHFPLTLESARPSHTSQYLCASSRNGDINEKLFFGSGTQLSVL.

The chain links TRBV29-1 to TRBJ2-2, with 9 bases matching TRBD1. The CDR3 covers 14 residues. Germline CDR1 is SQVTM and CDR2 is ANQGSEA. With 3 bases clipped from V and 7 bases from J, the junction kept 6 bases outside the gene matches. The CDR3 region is CSVDVQGAGGELFF. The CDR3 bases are TGCAGCGTTGACGTACAGGGGGCGGGCGGGGAGCTGTTTTTT.

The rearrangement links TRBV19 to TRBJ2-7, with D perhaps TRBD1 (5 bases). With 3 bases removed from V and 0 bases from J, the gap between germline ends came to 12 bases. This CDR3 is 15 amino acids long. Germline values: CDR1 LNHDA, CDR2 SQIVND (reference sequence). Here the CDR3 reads CASSIVQGSSYEQYF. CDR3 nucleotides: TGTGCCAGTAGTATCGTCCAGGGTTCCTCCTACGAGCAGTACTTC.

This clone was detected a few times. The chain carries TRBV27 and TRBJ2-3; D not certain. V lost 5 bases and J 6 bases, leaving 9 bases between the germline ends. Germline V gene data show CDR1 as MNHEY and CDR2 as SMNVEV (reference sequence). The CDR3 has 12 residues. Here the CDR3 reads CASSPLYDTQYF. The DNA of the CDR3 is TGTGCCAGCAGTCCCCTCTACGATACGCAGTATTTT.

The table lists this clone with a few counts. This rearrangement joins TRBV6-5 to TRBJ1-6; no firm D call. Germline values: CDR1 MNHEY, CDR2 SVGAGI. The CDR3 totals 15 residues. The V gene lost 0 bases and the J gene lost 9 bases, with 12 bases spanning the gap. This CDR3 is CASSYSREAGSPLHF. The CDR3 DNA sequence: TGTGCCAGCAGTTACTCTCGGGAAGCGGGTTCACCCCTCCACTTT.

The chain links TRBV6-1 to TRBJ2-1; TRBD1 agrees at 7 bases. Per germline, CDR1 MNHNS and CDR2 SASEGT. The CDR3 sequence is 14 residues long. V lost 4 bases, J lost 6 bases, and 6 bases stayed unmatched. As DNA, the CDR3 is TGTGCCAGCAGTGGACAGGGAAGGGGCAATGAGCAGTTCTTC. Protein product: CASSGQGRGNEQFF.

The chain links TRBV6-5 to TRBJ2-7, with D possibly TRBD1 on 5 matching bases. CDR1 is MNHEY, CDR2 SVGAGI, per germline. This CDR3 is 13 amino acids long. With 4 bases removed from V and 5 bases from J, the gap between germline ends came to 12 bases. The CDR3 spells CASSLQGTHEQYF. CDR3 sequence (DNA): TGTGCCAGCAGTTTGCAGGGAACCCACGAGCAGTACTTC.

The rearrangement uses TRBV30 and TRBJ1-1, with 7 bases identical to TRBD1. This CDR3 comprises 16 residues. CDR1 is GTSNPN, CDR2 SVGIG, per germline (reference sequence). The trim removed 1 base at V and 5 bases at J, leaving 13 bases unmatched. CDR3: CAWSANRGVWSTEAFF. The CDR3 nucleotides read TGTGCCTGGAGTGCGAACAGGGGAGTATGGTCTACTGAAGCTTTCTTT.